This T cell receptor (beta chain) was found in a study of response to subunit inactivated influenza vaccine. Regarding this clonotype: Its specificity is unknown.

Overall study findings and caveats: The authors suggested that few new T cells are recruited per seasonal influenza vaccination.

Each CDR3 protein gets one entry after TCRdb re-called the RT-PCR reads with MiXCR. The sample has 450,000 to 500,000 distinct CDR3 sequences, roughly 9.7% seen once. The CDR3 consists of 13 residues. Germline V gives CDR1 LNHNV, CDR2 YYDKDF (reference sequence). Trimming removed 0 bases at V and 7 bases at J, with 7 bases between. Sequencing was performed on PBMCs from blood, taken about 6 weeks after vaccination. The rearrangement joins TRBV15 to TRBJ1-5, with D hard to call. The sequence was collected from a man aged 45 to 65 who received an inactivated influenza vaccine. This CDR3 reads CATSRDGRQPQHF. The CDR3 coding sequence is TGTGCCACCAGCAGAGATGGGCGGCAGCCCCAGCATTTT.